This TCR beta chain was captured by sequencing in a study of tumor and adjacent non-tumor tissue in lung cancer. Study-level background: Stage I to III disease affected approximately 11 men and a handful of women aged roughly 30 to 76.

V dropped 1 base and J dropped 2 bases, with 12 bases sitting between them. Germline V gene lookup returns CDR1 SGHAT and CDR2 FQNNGV. The CDR3 has 15 amino acids. Study-level points and caveats: Patients with more diverse tumor TCRs had worse survival. In normal lung, the top 100 clones were significantly more dominant than in tumor.

No cell sorting was done before RNA was extracted from the tissue. The normal lung tissue was taken more than 3 cm from the tumor edge. Three rounds of nested PCR, following a modified ARM-PCR protocol, produced the TCRbeta library. TCRdb passed the multiplex PCR reads through MiXCR, listing each CDR3 protein once. Of some 100,000 distinct CDR3 sequences listed, roughly 60% are singletons. With regard to this clonotype: The target antigen is unknown.

Material for sequencing was distant non-tumor lung tissue. The V gene is TRBV11-2, the J gene TRBJ2-7; a possible D gene is TRBD1 (7 bases). The sequence came from a man under 40 with non-small cell lung cancer. CDR3 sequence: CASSLVQGGAYEQYF. CDR3 nucleotide sequence: TGTGCCAGCAGCTTAGTCCAGGGGGGCGCCTACGAGCAGTACTTC.